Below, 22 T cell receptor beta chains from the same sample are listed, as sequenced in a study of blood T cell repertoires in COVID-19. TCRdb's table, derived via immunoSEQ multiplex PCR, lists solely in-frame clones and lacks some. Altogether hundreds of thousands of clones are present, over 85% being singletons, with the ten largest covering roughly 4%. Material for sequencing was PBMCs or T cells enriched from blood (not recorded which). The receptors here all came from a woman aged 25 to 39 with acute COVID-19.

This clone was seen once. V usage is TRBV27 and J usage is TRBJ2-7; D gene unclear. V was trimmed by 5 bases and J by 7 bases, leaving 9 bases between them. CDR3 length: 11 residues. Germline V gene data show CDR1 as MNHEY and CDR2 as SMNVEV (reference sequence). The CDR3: CASSGIREQYF. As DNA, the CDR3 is TGTGCCAGCAGTGGAATCAGGGAGCAGTACTTC.

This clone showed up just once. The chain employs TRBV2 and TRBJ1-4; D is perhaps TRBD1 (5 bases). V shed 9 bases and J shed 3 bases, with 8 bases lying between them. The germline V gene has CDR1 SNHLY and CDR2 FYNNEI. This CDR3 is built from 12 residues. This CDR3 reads CARQEANEKLFF. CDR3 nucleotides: TGTGCCAGACAGGAAGCTAATGAAAAACTGTTTTTT.

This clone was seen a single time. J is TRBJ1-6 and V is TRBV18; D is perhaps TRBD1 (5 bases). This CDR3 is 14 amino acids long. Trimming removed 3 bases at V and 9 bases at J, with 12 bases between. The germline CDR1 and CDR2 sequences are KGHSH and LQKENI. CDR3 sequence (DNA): TGTGCCAGCTCACCCGGGGGGGTGGGTTCACCCCTCCACTTT. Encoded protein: CASSPGGVGSPLHF.

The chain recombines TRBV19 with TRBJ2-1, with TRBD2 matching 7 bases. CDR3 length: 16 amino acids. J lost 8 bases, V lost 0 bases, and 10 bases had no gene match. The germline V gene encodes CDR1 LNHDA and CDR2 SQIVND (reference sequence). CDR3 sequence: CASSIEASGFVDEQFF. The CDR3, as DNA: TGTGCCAGTAGTATAGAGGCTAGCGGCTTTGTGGATGAGCAGTTCTTC. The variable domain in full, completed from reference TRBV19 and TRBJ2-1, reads DGGITQSPKYLFRKEGQNVTLSCEQNLNHDAMYWYRQDPGQGLRLIYYSQIVNDFQKGDIAEGYSVSREKKESFPLTVTSAQKNPTAFYLCASSIEASGFVDEQFFGPGTRLTVL.

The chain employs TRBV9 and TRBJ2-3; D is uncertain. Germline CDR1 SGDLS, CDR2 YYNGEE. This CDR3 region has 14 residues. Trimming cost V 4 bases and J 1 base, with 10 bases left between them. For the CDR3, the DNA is TGTGCCAGCAGCCTAGTGGCCCGCACAGATACGCAGTATTTT. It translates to CASSLVARTDTQYF.

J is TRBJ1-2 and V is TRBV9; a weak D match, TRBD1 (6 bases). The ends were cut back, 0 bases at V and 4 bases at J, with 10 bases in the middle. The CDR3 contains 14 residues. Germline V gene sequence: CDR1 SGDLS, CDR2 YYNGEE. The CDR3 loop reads CASSVAQGTYGYTF. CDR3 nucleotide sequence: TGTGCCAGCAGCGTAGCTCAGGGGACCTATGGCTACACCTTC.

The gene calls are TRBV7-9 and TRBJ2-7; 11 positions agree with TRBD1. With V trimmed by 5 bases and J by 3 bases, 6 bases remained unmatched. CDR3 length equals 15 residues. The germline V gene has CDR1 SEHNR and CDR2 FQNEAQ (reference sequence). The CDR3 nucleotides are TGTGCCAGCAGCGTTGCCGGGACAGGGGGCTACGAGCAGTACTTC. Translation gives CASSVAGTGGYEQYF.

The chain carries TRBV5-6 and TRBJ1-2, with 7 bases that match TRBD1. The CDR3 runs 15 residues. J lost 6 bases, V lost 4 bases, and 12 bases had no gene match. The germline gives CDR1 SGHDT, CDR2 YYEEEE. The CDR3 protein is CASSTGQTWANGYTF. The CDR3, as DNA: TGTGCCAGCAGCACGGGACAGACCTGGGCGAATGGCTACACCTTC.

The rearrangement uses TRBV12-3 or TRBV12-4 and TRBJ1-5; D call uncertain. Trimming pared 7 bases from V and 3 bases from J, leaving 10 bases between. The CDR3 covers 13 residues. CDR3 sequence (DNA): TGTGCCAGCACCTTGAGGGTCAATCAGCCCCAGCATTTT. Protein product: CASTLRVNQPQHF.

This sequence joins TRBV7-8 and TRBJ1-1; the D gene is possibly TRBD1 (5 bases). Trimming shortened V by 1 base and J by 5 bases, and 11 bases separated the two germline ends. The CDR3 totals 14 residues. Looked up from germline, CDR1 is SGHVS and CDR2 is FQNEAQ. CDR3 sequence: CASSLVRGRTEAFF. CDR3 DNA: TGTGCCAGCAGCTTAGTAAGGGGCCGGACTGAAGCTTTCTTT.

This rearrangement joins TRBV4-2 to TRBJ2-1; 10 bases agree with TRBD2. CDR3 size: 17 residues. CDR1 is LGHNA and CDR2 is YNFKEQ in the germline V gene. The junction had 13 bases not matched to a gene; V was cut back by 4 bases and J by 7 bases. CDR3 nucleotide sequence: TGTGCCAGCAGCCTGAGATATAGCGGGGGGCGTGGAAATGAGCAGTTCTTC. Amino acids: CASSLRYSGGRGNEQFF.

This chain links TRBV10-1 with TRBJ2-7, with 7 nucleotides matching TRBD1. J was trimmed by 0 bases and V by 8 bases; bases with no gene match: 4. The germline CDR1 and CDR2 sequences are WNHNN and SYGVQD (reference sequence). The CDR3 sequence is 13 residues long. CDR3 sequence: CASGGQSSYEQYF. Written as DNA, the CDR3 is TGCGCCAGCGGGGGACAGAGCTCCTACGAGCAGTACTTC.

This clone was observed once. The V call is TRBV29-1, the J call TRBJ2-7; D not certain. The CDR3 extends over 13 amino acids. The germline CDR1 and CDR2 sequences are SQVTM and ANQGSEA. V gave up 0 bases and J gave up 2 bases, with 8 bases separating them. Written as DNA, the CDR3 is TGCAGCGTTGAAGAACCGGTAGCCTACGAGCAGTACTTC. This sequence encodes CSVEEPVAYEQYF.

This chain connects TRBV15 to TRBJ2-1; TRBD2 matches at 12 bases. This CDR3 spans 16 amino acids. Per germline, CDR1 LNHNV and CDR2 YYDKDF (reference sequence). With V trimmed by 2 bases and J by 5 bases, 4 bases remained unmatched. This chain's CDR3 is CATSRSSGGANNEQFF. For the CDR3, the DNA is TGTGCCACCAGCAGATCTAGCGGGGGGGCCAACAATGAGCAGTTCTTC. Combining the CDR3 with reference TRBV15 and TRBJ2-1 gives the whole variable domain DAMVIQNPRYQVTQFGKPVTLSCSQTLNHNVMYWYQQKSSQAPKLLFHYYDKDFNNEADTPDNFQSRRPNTSFCFLDIRSPGLGDTAMYLCATSRSSGGANNEQFFGPGTRLTVL.

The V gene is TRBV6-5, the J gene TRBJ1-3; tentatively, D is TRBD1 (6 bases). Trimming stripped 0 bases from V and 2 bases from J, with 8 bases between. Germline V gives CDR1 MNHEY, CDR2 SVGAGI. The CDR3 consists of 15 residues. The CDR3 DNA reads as TGTGCCAGCAGTTACTCAACAGGGACTGGAAACACCATATATTTT. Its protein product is CASSYSTGTGNTIYF.

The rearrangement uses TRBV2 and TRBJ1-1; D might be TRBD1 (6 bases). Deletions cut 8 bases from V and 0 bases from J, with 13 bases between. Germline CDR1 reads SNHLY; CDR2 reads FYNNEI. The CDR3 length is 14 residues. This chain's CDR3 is CASALAGVNTEAFF. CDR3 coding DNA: TGTGCCAGCGCCCTCGCAGGGGTGAACACTGAAGCTTTCTTT.

The CDR3 DNA is TGTGCCATCAGTGAGTCGGTACCAGGCGGGGAGCAGTACTTC. This encodes CAISESVPGGEQYF. The rearrangement links TRBV10-3 to TRBJ2-7; tentatively, D is TRBD2 (5 bases). CDR1 and CDR2 (germline): ENHRY, SYGVKD. This CDR3 is built from 14 residues. V lost 0 bases and J 7 bases, leaving 13 bases between the germline ends.

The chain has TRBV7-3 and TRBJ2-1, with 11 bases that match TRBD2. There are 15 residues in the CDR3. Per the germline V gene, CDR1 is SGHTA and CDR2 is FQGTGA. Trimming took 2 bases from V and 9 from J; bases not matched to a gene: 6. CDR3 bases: TGTGCCAGCAGCTTATCCCGACTAGCGGGGAGTGAGCAGTTCTTC. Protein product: CASSLSRLAGSEQFF. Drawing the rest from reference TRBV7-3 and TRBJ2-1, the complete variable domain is GAGVSQTPSNKVTEKGKYVELRCDPISGHTALYWYRQSLGQGPEFLIYFQGTGAADDSGLPNDRFFAVRPEGSVSTLKIQRTERGDSAVYLCASSLSRLAGSEQFFGPGTRLTVL.

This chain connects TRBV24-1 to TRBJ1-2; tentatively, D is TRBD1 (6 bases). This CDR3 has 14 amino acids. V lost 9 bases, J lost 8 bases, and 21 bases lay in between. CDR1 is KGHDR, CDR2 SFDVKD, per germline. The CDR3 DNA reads TGTGCCACCGCGGGGGCGGAGGTTTTAGAGGGCTACACCTTC. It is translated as CATAGAEVLEGYTF.

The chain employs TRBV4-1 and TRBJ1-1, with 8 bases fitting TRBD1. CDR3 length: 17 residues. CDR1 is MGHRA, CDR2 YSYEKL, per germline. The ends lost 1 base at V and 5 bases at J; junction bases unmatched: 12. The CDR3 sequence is CASSQVWLTGVDTEAFF. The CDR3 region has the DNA TGCGCCAGCAGCCAAGTCTGGCTGACAGGGGTAGATACTGAAGCTTTCTTT.

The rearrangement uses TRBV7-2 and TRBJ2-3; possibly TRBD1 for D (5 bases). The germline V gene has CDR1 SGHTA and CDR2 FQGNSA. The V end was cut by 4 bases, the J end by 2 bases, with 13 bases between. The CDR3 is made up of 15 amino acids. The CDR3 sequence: CASSWSAGNTDTQYF. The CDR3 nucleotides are TGTGCCAGCAGCTGGAGTGCAGGGAACACAGATACGCAGTATTTT.

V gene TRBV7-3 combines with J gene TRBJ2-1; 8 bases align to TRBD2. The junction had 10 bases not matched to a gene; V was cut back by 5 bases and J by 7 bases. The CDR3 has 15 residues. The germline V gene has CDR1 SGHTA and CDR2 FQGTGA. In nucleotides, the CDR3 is TGTGCCAGCAGCCCGGGACTAGTAGGCGGTAATGAGCAGTTCTTC. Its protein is CASSPGLVGGNEQFF.